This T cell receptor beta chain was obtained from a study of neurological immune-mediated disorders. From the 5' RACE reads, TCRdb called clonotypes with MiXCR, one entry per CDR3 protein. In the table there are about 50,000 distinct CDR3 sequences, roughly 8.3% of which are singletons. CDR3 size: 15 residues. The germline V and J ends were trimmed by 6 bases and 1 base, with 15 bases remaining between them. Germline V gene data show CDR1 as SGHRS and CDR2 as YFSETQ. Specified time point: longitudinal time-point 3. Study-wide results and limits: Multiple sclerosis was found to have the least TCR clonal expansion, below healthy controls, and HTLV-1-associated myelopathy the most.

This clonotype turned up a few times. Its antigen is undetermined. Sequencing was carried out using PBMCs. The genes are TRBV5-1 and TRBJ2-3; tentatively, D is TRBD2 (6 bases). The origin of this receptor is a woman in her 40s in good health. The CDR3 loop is CASTYGGFRTDTQYF. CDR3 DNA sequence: TGCGCCAGCACCTACGGGGGTTTCCGCACAGATACGCAGTATTTT.